The 2 T cell receptor beta chains in this list originate from one sample, sequenced in a study of blood T cells in healthy people across ages. PCR was performed a second time for roughly 7 to 12 cycles using a sample-barcoded 5' primer and a J-beta primer mix. TCRdb re-derived calls from the 5' RACE reads in MiXCR, one entry per CDR3 protein. The table lists under 750,000 distinct CDR3 sequences, less than 60% of them singletons. Sequenced material: blood. Receptors were obtained from a man of 80 years or more in good health.

This clonotype was seen at least ten times. The chain has TRBV6-6 and TRBJ2-7; TRBD2 matches at 8 bases. The V gene end was trimmed by 0 bases and the J gene end by 1 base; junction bases not matched to a gene: 5. CDR3 length: 16 residues. CDR1 is MNHNY and CDR2 is SVGAGI in the germline V gene (reference sequence). CDR3 residues: CASSYSAGGGSYEQYF. DNA of the CDR3: TGTGCCAGCAGTTACTCCGCCGGGGGGGGATCCTACGAGCAGTACTTC.

The chain recombines TRBV27 with TRBJ1-1; D possibly corresponds to TRBD1 (5 bases). The V gene's germline CDR1 is MNHEY and CDR2 SMNVEV (reference sequence). Trimming left V 6 bases short and J 5 bases short, with 22 bases between. The CDR3 runs 16 residues. CDR3 loop: CASRTTPGRAGTEAFF. The CDR3 coding sequence is TGTGCCAGCAGAACTACCCCGGGCAGGGCGGGAACTGAAGCTTTCTTT.